This T cell receptor beta chain was sequenced during a study of breast tumors, draining lymph nodes, adjacent tissues. General study points: That most tumor T cells come from lymph nodes remained unproven. The data were judged consistent with most tumor T cells coming from lymph node and expanding in tumor. Tumor repertoires ranked between lymph nodes and nontumor tissue in diversity, with V and J gene preferences.

CDR1 and CDR2 (germline): SGHTA, FQGNSA. The CDR3 totals 12 residues. Trimming took 3 bases from V and 9 from J, leaving 9 bases between them. TCRdb passed the multiplex PCR reads through MiXCR, listing each CDR3 protein once. Of about 60,000 distinct CDR3 sequences listed, around 60% were seen once; the top ten hold approximately 18%. On this clonotype: The antigen is not known.

This chain joins TRBV7-2 and TRBJ2-1, with D tentatively TRBD2 (5 bases). What was sequenced was breast tumor tissue. The sequence derives from a female donor with breast cancer. Some clones in this sample may be carry-over from other donors' samples. The CDR3 loop reads CASSFPSSEQFF. In DNA, the CDR3 is TGTGCCAGCAGCTTCCCTAGCAGTGAGCAGTTCTTC. Filled out from reference TRBV7-2 and TRBJ2-1, the complete variable domain reads GAGVSQSPSNKVTEKGKDVELRCDPISGHTALYWYRQSLGQGLEFLIYFQGNSAPDKSGLPSDRFSAERTGGSVSTLTIQRTQQEDSAVYLCASSFPSSEQFFGPGTRLTVL.